The present T cell receptor (beta chain) was sequenced within a study of T-cell memory formation after mild COVID-19 (dated by TCRdb to about 2021). For the study in its entirety: Most TCR sequence clusters were specific to one of the two donors. In a couple of donors, T-cell clones that expanded and contracted after mild COVID-19 were tracked by sequencing TCRalpha and TCRbeta repertoires over time. The cohort was made up of two young adult volunteers, one female and one male, who were previously healthy.

Ficoll-Paque density gradient centrifugation was used to isolate PBMCs. This clonotype was seen a few times. Its antigen is currently not known. Per-nucleotide qualities are absent, and no much larger clonotype sits a single base away. Here is what the overall study found, with its caveats: SARS-CoV-2 specificity of the second-wave clones peaking on day 37 was not confirmed. The study included only a couple of mild cases, and larger cohorts that include severe cases with pre-infection samples were judged to be necessary. Some responding clones were detected in pre-infection memory, which suggested that pre-existing cross-reactive memory T cells had joined the SARS-CoV-2 response. Contracting CD4+ clones were located mainly in the CM and EM memory subsets, whereas CD8+ clones were found to be enriched in EMRA. Clones contracting from day 15 to 85 had balanced CD4/CD8 phenotypes, while a second wave expanding from day 15 to 37 was biased towards CD4+.

The sequencer was an Illumina NovaSeq 6000. TCRalpha and TCRbeta cDNA libraries were built by 5'RACE with constant-segment primers, adding sample barcodes and unique molecular identifiers. Trizol reagent was used to extract RNA from every sample. Amplification of the libraries took two PCR steps, and the second step added a second sample barcode plus Illumina TruSeq adapters. The libraries were sequenced on an Illumina NovaSeq using 2 x 150 bp paired-end reads. From the authors' description of their analysis: Reads were demultiplexed and collapsed into UMI-guided consensus sequences with migec v1.2.7. Using mixcr v2.1.11, the UMI consensuses were aligned to TRA and TRB V and J templates and assembled into clonotypes. Expanded or contracted clonotypes were those called significant by both edgeR and NoisET, with noise models trained on biological replicates. For edgeR calls, the thresholds were a false discovery rate-adjusted p below 0.01 and a log2 fold-change of 1. As an exploratory analysis of dynamics, PCA with hierarchical clustering was applied to max-normalized trajectories of the 1000 most abundant clonotypes. Separately sequenced CD4+ and CD8+ repertoires were used to assign the CD4 or CD8 phenotype of responding clones. TCRdb reanalyzed the raw reads on its own, using fastp at Q25 for trimming and MiXCR for clone calling, and kept in-frame beta chains. Rows merge per CDR3 protein into single entries with the most common DNA and genes. It is TCRdb's table, rather than the study itself, that gives the V and J calls and clone size. A total of about 250,000 distinct CDR3 sequences appear in this sample, 15% to 19% of them only once. Of the sample, over 2% is held by the ten largest clones.

A distance of 12 bases separates the germline ends of V and J, which lose 2 bases and 8 bases respectively. The germline V gene sets CDR1 to MNHEY and CDR2 to SVGAGI. Reading from cysteine to phenylalanine, the CDR3 counts 13 amino acids. Only the CDR3 DNA is retained, 39 bases long and in frame from the first base. The receptor chain draws on TRBV6-5 and TRBJ1-1; TRBD1 might be the D gene, on 5 matching bases. Input material: PBMCs or a T cell subset sorted from them (not recorded which). This clonotype was obtained from an adult woman who had mild COVID-19 (a few samples of this study predate the infection). The sample titles of this study are shuffled in the database, so cell type and time point are left out; the donor was told from shared clones. The base sequence is TGTGCCAGCAGTTACGCGATCGGGGGAGAAGCTTTCTTT. Translated, this gives CASSYAIGGEAFF.